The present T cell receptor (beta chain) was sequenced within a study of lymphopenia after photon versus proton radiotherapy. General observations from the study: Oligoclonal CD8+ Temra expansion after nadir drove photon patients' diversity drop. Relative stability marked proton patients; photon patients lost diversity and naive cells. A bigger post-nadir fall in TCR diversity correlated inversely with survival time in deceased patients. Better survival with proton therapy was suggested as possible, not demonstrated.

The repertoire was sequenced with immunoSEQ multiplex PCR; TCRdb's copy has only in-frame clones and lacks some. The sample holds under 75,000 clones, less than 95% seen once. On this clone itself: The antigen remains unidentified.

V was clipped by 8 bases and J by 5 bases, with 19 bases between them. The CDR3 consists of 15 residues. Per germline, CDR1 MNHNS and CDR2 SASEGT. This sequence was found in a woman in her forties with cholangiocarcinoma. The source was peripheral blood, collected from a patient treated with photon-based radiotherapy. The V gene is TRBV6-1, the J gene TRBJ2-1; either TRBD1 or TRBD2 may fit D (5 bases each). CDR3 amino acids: CASAGMWRANNEQFF. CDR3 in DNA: TGTGCCAGCGCAGGGATGTGGCGGGCCAACAATGAGCAGTTCTTC.